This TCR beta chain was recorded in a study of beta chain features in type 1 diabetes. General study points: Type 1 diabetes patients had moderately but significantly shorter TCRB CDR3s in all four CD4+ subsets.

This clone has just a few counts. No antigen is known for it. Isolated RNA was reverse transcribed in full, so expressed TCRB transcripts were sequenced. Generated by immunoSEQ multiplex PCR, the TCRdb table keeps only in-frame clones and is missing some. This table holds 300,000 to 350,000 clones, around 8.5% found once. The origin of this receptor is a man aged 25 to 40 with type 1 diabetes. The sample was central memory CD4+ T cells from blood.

Here the CDR3 reads CAWTPLYGGTFSTDTQYF. DNA for the CDR3: TGTGCCTGGACCCCCTTGTACGGGGGGACCTTCTCCACAGATACGCAGTATTTT. V and J are TRBV30 and TRBJ2-3; TRBD2 aligns across 7 bases. The CDR3 contains 18 residues. V was pared by 4 bases and J by 2 bases, with 18 bases of the junction left unmatched. Germline loops: CDR1 GTSNPN, CDR2 SVGIG (reference sequence).